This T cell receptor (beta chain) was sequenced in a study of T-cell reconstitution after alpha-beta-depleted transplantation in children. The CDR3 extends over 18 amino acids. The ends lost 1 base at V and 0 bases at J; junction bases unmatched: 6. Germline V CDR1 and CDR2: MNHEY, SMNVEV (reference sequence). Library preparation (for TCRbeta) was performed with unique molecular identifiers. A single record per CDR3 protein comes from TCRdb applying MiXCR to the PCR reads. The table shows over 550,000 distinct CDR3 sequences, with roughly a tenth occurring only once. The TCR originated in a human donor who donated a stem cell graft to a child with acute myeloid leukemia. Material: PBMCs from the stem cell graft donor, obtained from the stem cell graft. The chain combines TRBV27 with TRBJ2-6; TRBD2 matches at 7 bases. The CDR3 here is CASSLLAGFSSGANVLTF. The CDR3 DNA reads TGTGCCAGCAGTTTATTAGCGGGTTTCAGCTCTGGGGCCAACGTCCTGACTTTC.